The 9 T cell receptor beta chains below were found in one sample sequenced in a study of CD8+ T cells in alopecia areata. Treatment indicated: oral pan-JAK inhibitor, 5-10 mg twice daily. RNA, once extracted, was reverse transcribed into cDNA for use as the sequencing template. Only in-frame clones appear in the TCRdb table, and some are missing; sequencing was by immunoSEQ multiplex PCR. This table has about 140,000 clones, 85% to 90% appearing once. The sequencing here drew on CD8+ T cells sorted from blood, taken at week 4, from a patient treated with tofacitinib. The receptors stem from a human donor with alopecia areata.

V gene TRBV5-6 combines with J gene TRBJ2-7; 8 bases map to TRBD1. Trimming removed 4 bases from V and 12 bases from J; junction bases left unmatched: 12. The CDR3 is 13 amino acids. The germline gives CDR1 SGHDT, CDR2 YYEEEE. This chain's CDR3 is CASSPGSGGFPYF. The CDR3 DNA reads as TGTGCCAGCAGCCCGGGTTCAGGGGGCTTTCCGTACTTC.

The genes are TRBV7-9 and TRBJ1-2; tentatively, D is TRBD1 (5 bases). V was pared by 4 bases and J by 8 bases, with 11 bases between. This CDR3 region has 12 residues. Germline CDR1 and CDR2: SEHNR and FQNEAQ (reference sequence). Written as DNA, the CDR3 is TGTGCCAGCAGCTCGGGGCCTGGGGGCTACACCTTC. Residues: CASSSGPGGYTF.

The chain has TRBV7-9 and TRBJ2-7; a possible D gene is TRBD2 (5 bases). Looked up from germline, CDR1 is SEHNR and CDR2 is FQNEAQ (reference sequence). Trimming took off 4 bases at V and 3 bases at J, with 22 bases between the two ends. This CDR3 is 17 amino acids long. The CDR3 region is CASSSLEGGRYFYEQYF. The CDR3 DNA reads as TGTGCCAGCAGCTCCTTGGAAGGAGGCCGATATTTCTACGAGCAGTACTTC. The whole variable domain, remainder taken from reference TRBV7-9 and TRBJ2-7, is DTGVSQNPRHKITKRGQNVTFRCDPISEHNRLYWYRQTLGQGPEFLTYFQNEAQLEKSRLLSDRFSAERPKGSFSTLEIQRTEQGDSAMYLCASSSLEGGRYFYEQYFGPGTRLTVT.

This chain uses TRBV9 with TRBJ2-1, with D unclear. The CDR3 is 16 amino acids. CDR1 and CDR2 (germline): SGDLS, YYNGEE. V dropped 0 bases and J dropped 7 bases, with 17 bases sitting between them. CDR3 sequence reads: CASSVVGVGNWNEQFF. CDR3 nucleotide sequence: TGTGCCAGCAGCGTAGTCGGAGTGGGGAATTGGAATGAGCAGTTCTTC.

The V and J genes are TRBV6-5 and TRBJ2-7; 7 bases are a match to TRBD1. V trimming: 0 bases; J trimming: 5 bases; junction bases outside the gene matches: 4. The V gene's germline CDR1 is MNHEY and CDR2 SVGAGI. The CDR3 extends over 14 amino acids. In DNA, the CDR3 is TGTGCCAGCAGTTACTCGTTTCAGGGGGACGAGCAGTACTTC. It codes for CASSYSFQGDEQYF.

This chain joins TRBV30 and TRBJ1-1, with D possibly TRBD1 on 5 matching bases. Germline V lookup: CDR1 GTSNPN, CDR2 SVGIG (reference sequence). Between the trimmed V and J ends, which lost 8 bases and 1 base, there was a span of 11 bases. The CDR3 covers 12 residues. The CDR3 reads CATRQRNTEAFF. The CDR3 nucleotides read TGTGCCACTCGACAGAGGAACACTGAAGCTTTCTTT.

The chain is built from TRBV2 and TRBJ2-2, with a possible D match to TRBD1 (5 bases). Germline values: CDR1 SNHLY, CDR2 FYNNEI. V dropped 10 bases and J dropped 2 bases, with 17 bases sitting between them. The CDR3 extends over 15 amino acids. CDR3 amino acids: CAIQGRRANTGELFF. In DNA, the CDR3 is TGTGCCATCCAAGGCCGCAGGGCAAACACCGGGGAGCTGTTTTTT.

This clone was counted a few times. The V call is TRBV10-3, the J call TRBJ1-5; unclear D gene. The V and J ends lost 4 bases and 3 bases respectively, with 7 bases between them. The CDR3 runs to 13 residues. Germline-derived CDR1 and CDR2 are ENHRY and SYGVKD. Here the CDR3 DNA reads TGTGCCATCAGTGGAGGGATCAATCAGCCCCAGCATTTT. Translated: CAISGGINQPQHF.

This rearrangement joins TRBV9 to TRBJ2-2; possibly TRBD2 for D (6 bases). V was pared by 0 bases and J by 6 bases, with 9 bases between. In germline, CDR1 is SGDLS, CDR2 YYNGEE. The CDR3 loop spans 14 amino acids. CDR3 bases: TGTGCCAGCAGCGTAGGGGACTCGGCCGGGGAGCTGTTTTTT. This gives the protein CASSVGDSAGELFF.